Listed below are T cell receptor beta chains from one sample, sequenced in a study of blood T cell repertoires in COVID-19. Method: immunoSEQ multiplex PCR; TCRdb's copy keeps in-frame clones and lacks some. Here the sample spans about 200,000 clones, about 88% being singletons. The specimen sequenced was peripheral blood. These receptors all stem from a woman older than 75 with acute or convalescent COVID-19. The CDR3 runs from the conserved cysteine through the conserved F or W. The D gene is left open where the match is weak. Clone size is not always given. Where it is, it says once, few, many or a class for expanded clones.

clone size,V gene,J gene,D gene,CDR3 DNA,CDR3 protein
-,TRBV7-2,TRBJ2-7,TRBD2,TGTGCCAGCAGCTTATTCACTAGCGGACTCTACGAGCAGTACTTC,CASSLFTSGLYEQYF
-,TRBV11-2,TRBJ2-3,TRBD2,TGTGCCAGCAGCTTAGGCCTAGCGGGAGGAGTAGCAGATACGCAGTATTTT,CASSLGLAGGVADTQYF
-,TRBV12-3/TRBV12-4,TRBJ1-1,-,TGTGCCAGCAGTTTAAGCGGAGACACTGAAGCTTTCTTT,CASSLSGDTEAFF
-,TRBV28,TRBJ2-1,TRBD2,TGTGCCAGCAGGGGAATCGGACTAGCGGGAGTACGGGGGGAGCAGTTCTTC,CASRGIGLAGVRGEQFF
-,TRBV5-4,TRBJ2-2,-,TGTGCCAGCAGCTTAATTCCAGGGGCGGGCACCGGGGAGCTGTTTTTT,CASSLIPGAGTGELFF
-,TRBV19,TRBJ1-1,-,TGTGCCAGTAGTAGGGCCCCGTATTTTGGGTTGTACACTGAAGCTTTCTTT,CASSRAPYFGLYTEAFF
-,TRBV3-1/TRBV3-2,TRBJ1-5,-,TGTGCCAGCAGCCAAGGCAGGGTGGGGCAGCCCCAGCATTTT,CASSQGRVGQPQHF
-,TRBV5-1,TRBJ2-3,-,TGCGCCAGCAGCCCCCAGGAAGGGAGGACAGATACGCAGTATTTT,CASSPQEGRTDTQYF
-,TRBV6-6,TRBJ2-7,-,TGTGCCAGCAGTTCCCCGACAGACTACGAGCAGTACTTC,CASSSPTDYEQYF
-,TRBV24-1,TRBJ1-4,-,TGTGCCACCAGTGATTTCGGAGCAACTAATGAAAAACTGTTTTTT,CATSDFGATNEKLFF
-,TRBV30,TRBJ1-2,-,TGTGCCTGGATAGGCGGCCGGCTCTATGGCTACACCTTC,CAWIGGRLYGYTF
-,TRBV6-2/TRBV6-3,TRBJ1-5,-,TGTGCCAGCAGTTACTCGGCAGGGGTTCGGAGTAATCAGCCCCAGCATTTT,CASSYSAGVRSNQPQHF
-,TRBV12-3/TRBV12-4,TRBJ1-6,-,TGTGCCACCTTGGGCCAGGATTCACCCCTCCACTTT,CATLGQDSPLHF
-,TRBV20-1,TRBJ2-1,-,TGCAGTGCTAGTGGGGCAGGGCGGAATGAGCAGTTCTTC,CSASGAGRNEQFF
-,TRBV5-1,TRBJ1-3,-,TGCGCCAGCAGCTTGAGCGGGATAAGCTCTGGAAACACCATATATTTT,CASSLSGISSGNTIYF
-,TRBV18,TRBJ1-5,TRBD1,TGTGCCAGCTCACCGGGACAGGGGTATCAGCCCCAGCATTTT,CASSPGQGYQPQHF
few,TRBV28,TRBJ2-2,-,TGTGCCAGCAGGCTGACAGGAGGGAACACCGGGGAGCTGTTTTTT,CASRLTGGNTGELFF
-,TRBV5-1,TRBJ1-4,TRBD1,TGCGCCAGCAGCCAGGGGGCTAATGAAAAACTGTTTTTT,CASSQGANEKLFF
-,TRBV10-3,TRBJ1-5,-,TGTGCCATCAGAGGGGACACTCAGCCCCAGCATTTT,CAIRGDTQPQHF
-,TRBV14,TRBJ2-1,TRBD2,TGTGCCAGCAGCCCTCCGGGACTAGCGGGAGAGAGCCCCAATGAGCAGTTCTTC,CASSPPGLAGESPNEQFF
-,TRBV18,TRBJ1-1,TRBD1,TGTGCCAGCTCACCCTGGGGGACAGGGGTAGGTGAAGCTTTCTTT,CASSPWGTGVGEAFF
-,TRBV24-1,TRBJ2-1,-,TGTGCCACCCGCGGGGGACAGGACTACAATGAGCAGTTCTTC,CATRGGQDYNEQFF
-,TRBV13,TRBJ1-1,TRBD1,TGTGCCAGCAGCTTCTTAACCGGGACAGGAAACACTGAAGCTTTCTTT,CASSFLTGTGNTEAFF
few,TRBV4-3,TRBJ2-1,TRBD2,TGCGCCAGCAGCCAAACCTCCAGCGGGAGCCTACAGTTCTTC,CASSQTSSGSLQFF
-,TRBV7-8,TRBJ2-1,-,TGTGCCAGCAGCTTACCGGGGACTGCGACGGGGAATGAGCAGTTCTTC,CASSLPGTATGNEQFF
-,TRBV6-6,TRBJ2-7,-,TGTGCCAGCAGTTACACCGGGACAAACGAGCAGTACTTC,CASSYTGTNEQYF
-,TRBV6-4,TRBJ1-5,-,TGTGCCAGCAGGCTAGACGACAGCAATCAGCCCCAGCATTTT,CASRLDDSNQPQHF
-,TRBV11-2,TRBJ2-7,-,TGTGCCAGCAGCTTAGACCCCAGGGGTTACGAGCAGTACTTC,CASSLDPRGYEQYF
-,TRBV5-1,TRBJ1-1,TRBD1,TGCGCCAGCAGTCCGGGACAGGGGAGGCAGGGTGAAGCTTTCTTT,CASSPGQGRQGEAFF
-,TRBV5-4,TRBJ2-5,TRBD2,TGTGCCAGCAGCTTGACTAGCGGGAGGGAAGAGACCCAGTACTTC,CASSLTSGREETQYF
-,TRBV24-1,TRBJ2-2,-,TGTGCCACCAGTGATTACCTGACAGTAATGAACACCGGGGAGCTGTTTTTT,CATSDYLTVMNTGELFF
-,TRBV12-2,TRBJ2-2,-,TGTGCAAGTCCCGCCCCCCAGCGAGTCGGACTAGCTTTCACCGGGGAGCTGTTTTTT,CASPAPQRVGLAFTGELFF
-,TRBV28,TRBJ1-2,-,TGTGCCACCAAGGGGTATGGCTACACCTTC,CATKGYGYTF
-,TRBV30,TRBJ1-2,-,TGTGCCTGGAGCCGTGGACAGTCTAGCTATGGCTACACCTTC,CAWSRGQSSYGYTF
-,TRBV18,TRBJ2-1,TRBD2,TGTGCCAGCTCACCGCGGACTAGCGCCCTCAATGAGCAGTTCTTC,CASSPRTSALNEQFF
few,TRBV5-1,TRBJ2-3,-,TGCGCCAGCGCTAGCGGCACAGATACGCAGTATTTT,CASASGTDTQYF
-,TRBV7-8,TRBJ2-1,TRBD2,TGTGCCAGCACCATACTAGCGGGAGCCTACAATGAGCAGTTCTTC,CASTILAGAYNEQFF
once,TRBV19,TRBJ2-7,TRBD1,TGTGCCAGTAGTACTCAACAGGGGGCCAAGGGATCCTACGAGCAGTACTTC,CASSTQQGAKGSYEQYF
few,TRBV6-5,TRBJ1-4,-,TGTGCCAGCAGTTACTCGAGGGAGGGCTTTGAAAAACTGTTTTTT,CASSYSREGFEKLFF
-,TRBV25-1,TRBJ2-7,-,TGTGCCAGCAGTGGCAGGAATTCCTACGAGCAGTACTTC,CASSGRNSYEQYF
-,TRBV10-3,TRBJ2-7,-,TGTGCCATCAGAGACAGAACCTACGAGCAGTACTTC,CAIRDRTYEQYF
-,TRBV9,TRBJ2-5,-,TGTGCCAGCAGCTACCGACTAGTGGAGACCCAGTACTTC,CASSYRLVETQYF
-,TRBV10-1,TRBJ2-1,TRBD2,TGCGCCAGCAGTCTCACTAGCGGGATTTGGAATGAGCAGTTCTTC,CASSLTSGIWNEQFF